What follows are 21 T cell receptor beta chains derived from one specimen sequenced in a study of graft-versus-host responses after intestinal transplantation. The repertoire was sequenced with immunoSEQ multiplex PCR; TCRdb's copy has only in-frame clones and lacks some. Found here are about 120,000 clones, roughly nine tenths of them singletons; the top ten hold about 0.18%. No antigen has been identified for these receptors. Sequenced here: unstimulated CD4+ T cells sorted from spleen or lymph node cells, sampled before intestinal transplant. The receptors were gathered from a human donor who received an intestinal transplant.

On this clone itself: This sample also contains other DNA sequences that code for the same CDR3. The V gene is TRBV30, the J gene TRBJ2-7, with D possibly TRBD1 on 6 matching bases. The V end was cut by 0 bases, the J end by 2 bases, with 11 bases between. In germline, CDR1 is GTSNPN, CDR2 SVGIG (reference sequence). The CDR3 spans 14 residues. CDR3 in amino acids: CAWSVQQGPYEQYF. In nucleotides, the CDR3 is TGTGCCTGGAGTGTACAACAGGGCCCCTACGAGCAGTACTTC.

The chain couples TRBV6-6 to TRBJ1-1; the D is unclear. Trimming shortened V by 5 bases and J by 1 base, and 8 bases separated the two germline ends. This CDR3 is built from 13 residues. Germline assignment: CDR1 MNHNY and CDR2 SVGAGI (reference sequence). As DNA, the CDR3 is TGTGCCAGCAGTCTCACTCCGAACACTGAAGCTTTCTTT. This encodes CASSLTPNTEAFF.

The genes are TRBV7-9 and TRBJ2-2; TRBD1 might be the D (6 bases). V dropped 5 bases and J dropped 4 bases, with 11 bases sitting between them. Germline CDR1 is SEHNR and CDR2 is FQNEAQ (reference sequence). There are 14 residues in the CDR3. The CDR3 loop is CASSQVRGTGELFF. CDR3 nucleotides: TGTGCCAGCAGCCAGGTCAGGGGCACCGGGGAGCTGTTTTTT.

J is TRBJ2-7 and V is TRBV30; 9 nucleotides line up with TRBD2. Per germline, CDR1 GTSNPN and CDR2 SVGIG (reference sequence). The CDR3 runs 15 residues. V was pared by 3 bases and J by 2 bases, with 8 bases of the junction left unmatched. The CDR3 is CAWRTAGGRAYEQYF. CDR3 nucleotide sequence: TGTGCCTGGAGAACAGCGGGGGGCCGCGCCTACGAGCAGTACTTC.

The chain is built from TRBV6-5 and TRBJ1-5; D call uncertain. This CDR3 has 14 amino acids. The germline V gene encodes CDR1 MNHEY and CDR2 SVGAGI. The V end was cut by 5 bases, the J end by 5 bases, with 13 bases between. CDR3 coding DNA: TGTGCCAGCAGTCCCTCTATGGTTGATCAGCCCCAGCATTTT. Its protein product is CASSPSMVDQPQHF.

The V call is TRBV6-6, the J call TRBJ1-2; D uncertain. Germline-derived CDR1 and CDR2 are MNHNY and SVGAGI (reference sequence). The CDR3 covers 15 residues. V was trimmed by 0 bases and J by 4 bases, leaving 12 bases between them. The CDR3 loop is CASSYSNGDFYGYTF. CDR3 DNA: TGTGCCAGCAGTTACTCGAACGGAGACTTCTATGGCTACACCTTC.

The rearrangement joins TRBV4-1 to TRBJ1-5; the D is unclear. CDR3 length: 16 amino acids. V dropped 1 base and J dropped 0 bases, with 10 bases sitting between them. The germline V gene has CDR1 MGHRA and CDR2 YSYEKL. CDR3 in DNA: TGCGCCAGCAGCCAAGGAAGGCTAGATAGCAATCAGCCCCAGCATTTT. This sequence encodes CASSQGRLDSNQPQHF.

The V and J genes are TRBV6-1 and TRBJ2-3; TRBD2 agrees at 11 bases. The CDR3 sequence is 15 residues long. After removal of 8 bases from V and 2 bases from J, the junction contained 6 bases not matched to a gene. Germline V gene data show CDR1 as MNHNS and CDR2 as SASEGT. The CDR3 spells CASAVLAGATDTQYF. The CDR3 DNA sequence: TGTGCCAGCGCTGTACTAGCGGGGGCCACAGATACGCAGTATTTT.

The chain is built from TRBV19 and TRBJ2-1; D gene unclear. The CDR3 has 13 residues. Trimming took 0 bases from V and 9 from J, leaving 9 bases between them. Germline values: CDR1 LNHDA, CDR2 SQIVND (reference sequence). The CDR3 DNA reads TGTGCCAGTAGTATAGAAAGTGAGGCTGAGCAGTTCTTC. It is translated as CASSIESEAEQFF.

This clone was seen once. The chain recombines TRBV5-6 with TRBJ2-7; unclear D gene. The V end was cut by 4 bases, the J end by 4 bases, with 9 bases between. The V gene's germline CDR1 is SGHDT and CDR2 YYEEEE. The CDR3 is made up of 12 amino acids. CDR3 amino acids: CASSSDRYEQYF. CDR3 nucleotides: TGTGCCAGCAGCAGCGACCGGTACGAGCAGTACTTC.

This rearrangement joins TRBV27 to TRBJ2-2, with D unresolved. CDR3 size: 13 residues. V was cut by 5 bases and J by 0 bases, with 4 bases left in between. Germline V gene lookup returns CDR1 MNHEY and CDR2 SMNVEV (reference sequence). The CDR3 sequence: CASSPANTGELFF. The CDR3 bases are TGTGCCAGCAGTCCAGCGAACACCGGGGAGCTGTTTTTT.

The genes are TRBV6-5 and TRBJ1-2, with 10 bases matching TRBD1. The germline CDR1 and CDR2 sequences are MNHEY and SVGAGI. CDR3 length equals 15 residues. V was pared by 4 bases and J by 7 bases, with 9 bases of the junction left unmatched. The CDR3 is CASSSMTGGASGYTF. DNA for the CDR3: TGTGCCAGCAGTTCGATGACAGGGGGCGCCTCTGGCTACACCTTC.

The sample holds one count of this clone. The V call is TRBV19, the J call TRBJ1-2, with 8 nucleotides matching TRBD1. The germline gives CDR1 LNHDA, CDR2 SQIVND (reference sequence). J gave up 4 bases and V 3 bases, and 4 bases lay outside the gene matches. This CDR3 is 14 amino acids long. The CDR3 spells CASSIGQGVYGYTF. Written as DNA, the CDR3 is TGTGCCAGTAGTATCGGACAGGGAGTCTATGGCTACACCTTC. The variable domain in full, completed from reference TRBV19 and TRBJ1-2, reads DGGITQSPKYLFRKEGQNVTLSCEQNLNHDAMYWYRQDPGQGLRLIYYSQIVNDFQKGDIAEGYSVSREKKESFPLTVTSAQKNPTAFYLCASSIGQGVYGYTFGSGTRLTVV.

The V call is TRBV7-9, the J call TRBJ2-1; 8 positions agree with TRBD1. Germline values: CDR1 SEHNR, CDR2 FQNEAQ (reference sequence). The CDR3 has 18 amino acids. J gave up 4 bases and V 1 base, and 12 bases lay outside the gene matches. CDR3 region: CASSLVRFRDRPYNEQFF. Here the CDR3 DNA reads TGTGCCAGCAGCTTAGTACGCTTCCGGGACAGGCCTTACAATGAGCAGTTCTTC.

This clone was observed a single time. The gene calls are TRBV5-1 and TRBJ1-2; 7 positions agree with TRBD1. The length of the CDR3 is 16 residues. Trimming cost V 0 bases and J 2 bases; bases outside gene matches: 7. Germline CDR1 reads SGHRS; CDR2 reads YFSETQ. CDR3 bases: TGCGCCAGCAGCTTGGGGCAACTGACAGGGAACTATGGCTACACCTTC. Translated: CASSLGQLTGNYGYTF.

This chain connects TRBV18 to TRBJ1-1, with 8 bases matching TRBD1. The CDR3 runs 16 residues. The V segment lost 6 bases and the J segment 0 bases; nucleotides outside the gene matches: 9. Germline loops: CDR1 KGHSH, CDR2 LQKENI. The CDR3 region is CASSFQGANMNTEAFF. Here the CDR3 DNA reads TGTGCCAGCTCCTTCCAGGGGGCAAACATGAACACTGAAGCTTTCTTT.

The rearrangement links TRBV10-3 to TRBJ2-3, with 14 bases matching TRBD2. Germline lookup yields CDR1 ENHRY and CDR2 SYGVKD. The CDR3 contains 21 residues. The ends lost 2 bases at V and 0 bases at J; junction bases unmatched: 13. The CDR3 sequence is CAISERRSGLAGGTSTDTQYF. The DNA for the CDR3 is TGTGCCATCAGTGAGAGGAGAAGTGGACTAGCGGGGGGAACAAGCACAGATACGCAGTATTTT.

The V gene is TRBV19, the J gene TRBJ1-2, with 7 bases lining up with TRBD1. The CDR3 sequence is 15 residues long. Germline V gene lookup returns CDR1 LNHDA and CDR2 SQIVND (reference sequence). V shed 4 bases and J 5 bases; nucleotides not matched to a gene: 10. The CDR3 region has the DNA TGTGCCAGTAGTAGCTCGGGACAGCTTAATTATGGCTACACCTTC. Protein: CASSSSGQLNYGYTF.

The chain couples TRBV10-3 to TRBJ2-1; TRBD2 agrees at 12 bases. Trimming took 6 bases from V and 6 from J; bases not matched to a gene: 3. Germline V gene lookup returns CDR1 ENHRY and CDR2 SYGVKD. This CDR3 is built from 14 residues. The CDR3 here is CAIRGTSGSNEQFF. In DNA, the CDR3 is TGTGCCATCAGAGGGACTAGCGGGTCCAATGAGCAGTTCTTC.

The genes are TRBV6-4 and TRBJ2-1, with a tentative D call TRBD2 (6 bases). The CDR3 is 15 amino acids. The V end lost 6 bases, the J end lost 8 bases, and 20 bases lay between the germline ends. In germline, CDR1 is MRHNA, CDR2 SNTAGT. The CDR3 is CASSPPDYSEHEQFF. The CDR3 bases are TGTGCCAGCAGCCCTCCGGACTACTCAGAGCATGAGCAGTTCTTC.

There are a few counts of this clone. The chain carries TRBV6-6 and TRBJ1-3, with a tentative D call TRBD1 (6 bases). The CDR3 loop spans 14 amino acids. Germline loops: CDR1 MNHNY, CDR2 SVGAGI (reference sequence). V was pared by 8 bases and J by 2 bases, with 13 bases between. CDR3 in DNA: TGTGCCAGCGGATTAACAGGGCCTGGAAACACCATATATTTT. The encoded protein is CASGLTGPGNTIYF.